This TCR beta chain was sequenced during a study of cytomegalovirus exposure and HLA in healthy donors. Regarding the study as a whole: The only immune exposure information that was available was CMV serostatus. In a later analysis, V- and J-gene trimming of beta chains associated with a DCLRE1C missense variant, replicated independently. The authors later found most CMV-associated TCR beta chains appeared HLA-restricted.

As to this clone: Its target is not known. Within the sample, other DNA sequences also encode this same CDR3.

The germline V and J ends were trimmed by 7 bases and 3 bases, with 12 bases remaining between them. The CDR3 is made up of 12 amino acids. Germline loops: CDR1 SQVTM, CDR2 ANQGSEA. Healthy bone marrow donors made up the cohort. The PCR was carried out with 60 Vbeta primers and 13 Jbeta primers. Sequencing used immunoSEQ multiplex PCR; TCRdb keeps in-frame clones, though not all of them. The table has about 55,000 clones, 78% seen once. The sequence was collected from a female donor in good health and CMV-seronegative. This sequence joins TRBV29-1 and TRBJ2-5; D possibly corresponds to TRBD2 (5 bases). Sequenced material: PBMCs. CDR3 sequence reads: CSASSGKETQYF. The CDR3 DNA sequence: TGCAGCGCTTCGAGCGGAAAAGAGACCCAGTACTTC.